This T cell receptor (beta chain) derives from a study of vaccination effects on CD4 cells after COVID-19. Study background: Each person got two doses of an mRNA SARS-CoV-2 vaccine, BNT162b2 or mRNA-1273.

Antigen-specific CD4+ T cells were first expanded with viral peptide pools by the ViraFEST assay and only then sequenced. Researchers isolated CD4+ T cells once 9 to 11 days of culture had elapsed. Overall study results and limits: Convalescent patients were few in the study, and early post-infection timepoints were absent.

Assay used: immunoSEQ multiplex PCR; TCRdb lists only in-frame clones, some missing. Of about 14,000 clones listed, less than 85% were seen once; the top ten hold about 26%. Regarding this clone: What it recognizes is unknown.

The sequence was collected from a human donor who received a COVID-19 vaccine. The starting material was CD4+ T cells from PBMCs cultured with HCoV-229E spike peptides, obtained before COVID-19 vaccination.

The CDR3 here is CASSLGTGLGNTEAFF. In DNA form, the CDR3 reads TGTGCCAGCAGCTTAGGGACAGGATTAGGGAACACTGAAGCTTTCTTT. The rearrangement uses TRBV7-9 and TRBJ1-1; 7 positions agree with TRBD1. Per germline, CDR1 SEHNR and CDR2 FQNEAQ (reference sequence). The CDR3 spans 16 residues. The junction had 6 bases not matched to a gene; V was cut back by 1 base and J by 1 base. The complete variable domain, with remaining parts taken from reference TRBV7-9 and TRBJ1-1, reads DTGVSQNPRHKITKRGQNVTFRCDPISEHNRLYWYRQTLGQGPEFLTYFQNEAQLEKSRLLSDRFSAERPKGSFSTLEIQRTEQGDSAMYLCASSLGTGLGNTEAFFGQGTRLTVV.